This paragraph covers one TCR beta chain sequence. Over several immunoSEQ plates, each subset's genomic DNA was distributed in even portions. Template for every sorted-subset replicate PCR totaled about 0.2 ug DNA, roughly 30,000 T cell genomes. Original processing methods: From ImmunoSEQ came sequences covering only the junction and carrying no quality scores, so filtering differed. Assay: immunoSEQ multiplex PCR; the TCRdb copy retains only in-frame clones and omits some. Clone size and the V and J calls come from that table; the DNA yielded D and trimming. The table records 1,500,000 or so clones, 98% of them present only once. This CDR3 has 13 residues. Germline CDR1 and CDR2: WNHNN and SYGVQD (reference sequence). V was clipped by 5 bases and J by 4 bases, with 9 bases between them. The data derive from a study of shared clonotypes between healthy human individuals.

The rearrangement joins TRBV10-1 to TRBJ1-5; D might be TRBD1 (5 bases). The sequence was obtained from a man aged 25 to 40 in good health. The sequencing input was naive CD4+ T cells sorted from blood. As to subset: CD45RA+ positively selected. The CDR3 nucleotides are TGCGCCAGCAGTCTAGGGGTGAATCAGCCCCAGCATTTT. Its translation: CASSLGVNQPQHF.